The clone carrying this T cell receptor beta chain was picked up a small number of times. The data originate from a study of human T cells and chemical hapten exposure. Documented time point: patch test 1, 2 weeks after DPC sensitization. The treatment is: therapeutic diphenylcyclopropenone sensitization with weekly scalp DPC. In germline, CDR1 is SGHTA, CDR2 FQGNSA. The CDR3 covers 14 residues. With 4 bases clipped from V and 0 bases from J, the junction kept 2 bases outside the gene matches. TCRdb processed the RACE reads anew with MiXCR; each CDR3 protein has one entry. The repertoire holds 150,000 or so distinct CDR3 sequences, with about 14% as singletons.

The sequencing here drew on whole blood, taken in connection with sensitization to the hapten diphenylcyclopropenone (DPC). This clonotype was obtained from a woman aged 25-40 years with alopecia areata. Some clones in this sample may be carry-over from other donors' samples. The chain employs TRBV7-2 and TRBJ2-7, with 8 bases lining up with TRBD2. CDR3 bases: TGTGCCAGCAGCTCTAGCGGGTACTCCTACGAGCAGTACTTC. Its translation: CASSSSGYSYEQYF. The whole variable domain, remainder taken from reference TRBV7-2 and TRBJ2-7, is GAGVSQSPSNKVTEKGKDVELRCDPISGHTALYWYRQSLGQGLEFLIYFQGNSAPDKSGLPSDRFSAERTGGSVSTLTIQRTQQEDSAVYLCASSSSGYSYEQYFGPGTRLTVT.